This T cell receptor beta chain was documented in a study of control samples from healthy donors and cancer patients. Sequenced by immunoSEQ multiplex PCR; TCRdb stores in-frame clones only, minus some. Of over 100,000 clones detected, around 90% appear once; the ten largest clones hold about 2.7%. The sample comprised blood. The receptor's source is a man aged 35 to 55 in good health.

In DNA, the CDR3 is TGTGCCAGCACCGAGGGGGGCTCCTACGAGCAGTACTTC. Encoded protein: CASTEGGSYEQYF. V usage is TRBV5-4 and J usage is TRBJ2-7; either TRBD1 or TRBD2 may fit D (6 bases each). Germline V gene data show CDR1 as SGHNT and CDR2 as YYREEE (reference sequence). The CDR3 spans 13 residues. V was cut by 6 bases and J by 0 bases, with 10 bases left in between.